These 27 T cell receptor beta chains originate from one sample sequenced in a study of blood T cell repertoires in COVID-19. Profiling relied on immunoSEQ multiplex PCR, and the TCRdb table lists in-frame clones only, not all of them. Here the sample spans 190,000 or so clones, about 90% being singletons. The sample consisted of peripheral blood. These receptors all stem from a man between 45 and 60 years old with acute or convalescent COVID-19.

The chain carries TRBV30 and TRBJ2-7; 11 nucleotides line up with TRBD2. Germline V gene sequence: CDR1 GTSNPN, CDR2 SVGIG (reference sequence). After removal of 8 bases from V and 6 bases from J, the junction contained 12 bases not matched to a gene. The CDR3 totals 14 residues. The CDR3: CAQQLAGVHGEQYF. The CDR3 DNA reads as TGTGCCCAACAACTAGCGGGAGTGCACGGCGAGCAGTACTTC.

The rearrangement links TRBV28 to TRBJ2-7; 7 nucleotides align to TRBD1. CDR3 size: 15 residues. V lost 5 bases to trimming and J lost 3 bases; unmatched junction nucleotides: 10. CDR1 is MDHEN, CDR2 SYDVKM, per germline. CDR3 loop: CASSTRKRQGYEQYV. DNA for the CDR3: TGTGCCAGCAGTACTCGGAAGAGACAGGGCTACGAGCAGTACGTC.

This sequence joins TRBV19 and TRBJ1-2; tentative D call: TRBD1 (5 bases). The V end lost 5 bases, the J end lost 3 bases, and 25 bases lay between the germline ends. The CDR3 has 18 residues. Germline V gives CDR1 LNHDA, CDR2 SQIVND (reference sequence). The CDR3 protein is CASSSLYRERGHYYGYTF. CDR3 nucleotide sequence: TGTGCCAGTAGTTCCCTTTACCGCGAAAGGGGCCACTACTATGGCTACACCTTC.

The chain recombines TRBV9 with TRBJ2-7; 7 bases fit TRBD2. CDR1 is SGDLS, CDR2 YYNGEE, per germline. The V and J ends lost 0 bases and 0 bases, in that order; junction bases with no gene match: 6. This CDR3 spans 16 amino acids. CDR3 coding DNA: TGTGCCAGCAGCGTAGGACCTTCGGGGGGCTCCTACGAGCAGTACTTC. This translates into CASSVGPSGGSYEQYF.

This clone turned up a few times. The genes are TRBV3-1 (or the pseudogene TRBV3-2) and TRBJ1-1, with D possibly TRBD1 on 5 matching bases. Germline values: CDR1 LGHDT, CDR2 YNNKEL (reference sequence). This CDR3 has 14 amino acids. V lost 4 bases and J 5 bases, leaving 14 bases between the germline ends. This CDR3 reads CASSPQGVETEAFF. The CDR3 coding sequence is TGTGCCAGCAGCCCCCAAGGGGTAGAGACTGAAGCTTTCTTT.

This sequence joins TRBV6-6 and TRBJ1-2; D is ambiguous. Germline CDR1 MNHNY, CDR2 SVGAGI (reference sequence). This CDR3 has 15 amino acids. V lost 5 bases, J lost 0 bases, and 13 bases lay in between. In nucleotides, the CDR3 is TGTGCCAGCAGTCGCGGAGATCCGGCTAACTATGGCTACACCTTC. The encoded protein is CASSRGDPANYGYTF.

The chain recombines TRBV27 with TRBJ1-5; weak D call: TRBD1 (5 bases). The germline gives CDR1 MNHEY, CDR2 SMNVEV (reference sequence). The ends were cut back, 5 bases at V and 6 bases at J, with 8 bases in the middle. The CDR3 is 12 residues long. The CDR3 region is CASSPRGQPQHF. CDR3 nucleotides: TGTGCCAGCAGTCCAAGGGGTCAGCCCCAGCATTTT.

This chain uses TRBV10-2 with TRBJ2-5; no reliable D call. V was pared by 9 bases and J by 2 bases, with 7 bases between. The germline gives CDR1 WSHSY, CDR2 SAAADI. The CDR3 loop spans 11 amino acids. This chain's CDR3 is CASRLQETQYF. The CDR3 DNA reads as TGCGCCAGTAGACTGCAAGAGACCCAGTACTTC.

The rearrangement links TRBV2 to TRBJ1-6, with TRBD1 matching 8 bases. The CDR3 extends over 16 amino acids. Germline assignment: CDR1 SNHLY and CDR2 FYNNEI. V shed 4 bases and J 3 bases; nucleotides not matched to a gene: 5. The CDR3 here is CASSVGTGNYNSPLHF. The CDR3 DNA is TGTGCCAGCAGTGTCGGGACAGGAAACTATAATTCACCCCTCCACTTT. Full variable domain (outside the CDR3, taken from reference TRBV2 and TRBJ1-6): EPEVTQTPSHQVTQMGQEVILRCVPISNHLYFYWYRQILGQKVEFLVSFYNNEISEKSEIFDDQFSVERPDGSNFTLKIRSTKLEDSAMYFCASSVGTGNYNSPLHFGNGTRLTVT.

A single count supports this clone. The V and J genes are TRBV2 and TRBJ2-7; D may be TRBD2 (6 bases). Germline V gives CDR1 SNHLY, CDR2 FYNNEI. The CDR3 loop spans 15 amino acids. Trimming cost V 5 bases and J 3 bases, with 17 bases left between them. CDR3 nucleotide sequence: TGTGCCAGCAGTCACCCTGGTGGAGGGAACTACGAGCAGTACGTC. It yields the protein CASSHPGGGNYEQYV.

This clone was counted a few times. The chain combines TRBV7-9 with TRBJ1-2, with D possibly TRBD1 on 5 matching bases. The germline V gene has CDR1 SEHNR and CDR2 FQNEAQ (reference sequence). Trimming removed 3 bases at V and 5 bases at J, with 13 bases between. This CDR3 is 14 amino acids long. In nucleotides, the CDR3 is TGTGCCAGCAGCTTTAAAGGGGTAGGATATGGCTACACCTTC. Translating it yields CASSFKGVGYGYTF.

J is TRBJ2-1 and V is TRBV19; 8 bases line up with TRBD2. The germline V gene encodes CDR1 LNHDA and CDR2 SQIVND (reference sequence). V shed 2 bases, J shed 8 bases, and the junction held 5 bases outside the gene matches. The CDR3 spans 14 residues. The CDR3 protein is CASSISAGGYEQFF. In DNA, the CDR3 is TGTGCCAGTAGTATATCGGCGGGAGGCTATGAGCAGTTCTTC.

This chain links TRBV4-3 with TRBJ1-2; a weak D match, TRBD1 (6 bases). Trimming stripped 0 bases from V and 8 bases from J, with 10 bases between. There are 13 residues in the CDR3. Per the germline V gene, CDR1 is LGHNA and CDR2 is YSLEER. CDR3 amino acids: CASSQEGGLGYTF. The CDR3 nucleotides are TGCGCCAGCAGCCAAGAGGGGGGGCTAGGCTACACCTTC.

The rearrangement uses TRBV7-9 and TRBJ1-1; D is possibly TRBD1 (5 bases). Germline V gene data show CDR1 as SEHNR and CDR2 as FQNEAQ (reference sequence). Trimming cost V 5 bases and J 3 bases, with 16 bases left between them. The CDR3 covers 15 residues. The CDR3 reads CASSGIGGGDTEAFF. In nucleotides, the CDR3 is TGTGCCAGCAGCGGAATCGGTGGGGGGGACACTGAAGCTTTCTTT.

CDR3 DNA sequence: TGTGCCAGCAGACCGTACAGGGTGGACACTGAAGCTTTCTTT. Translation gives CASRPYRVDTEAFF. The chain is built from TRBV27 and TRBJ1-1; D possibly corresponds to TRBD1 (6 bases). The CDR3 consists of 14 residues. The germline V gene has CDR1 MNHEY and CDR2 SMNVEV (reference sequence). V was trimmed by 6 bases and J by 3 bases, leaving 14 bases between them.

This chain joins TRBV7-8 and TRBJ2-7; D possibly corresponds to TRBD2 (7 bases). The CDR3 covers 15 residues. Germline CDR1 is SGHVS and CDR2 is FQNEAQ. The V and J ends lost 4 bases and 7 bases respectively, with 20 bases between them. CDR3 DNA: TGTGCCAGCAGCTCACCGGGACACAGGGAGGGGGAGCAGTACTTC. As protein: CASSSPGHREGEQYF. Using reference TRBV7-8 and TRBJ2-7 for the parts outside the CDR3, the full variable domain is GAGVSQSPRYKVAKRGQDVALRCDPISGHVSLFWYQQALGQGPEFLTYFQNEAQLDKSGLPSDRFFAERPEGSVSTLKIQRTQQEDSAVYLCASSSPGHREGEQYFGPGTRLTVT.

This chain joins TRBV4-2 and TRBJ2-2, with 8 bases matching TRBD2. Trimming removed 0 bases from V and 4 bases from J; junction bases left unmatched: 10. Germline V lookup: CDR1 LGHNA, CDR2 YNFKEQ. This CDR3 is built from 18 residues. Here the CDR3 reads CASSQEPAGAPGTGELFF. The CDR3 bases are TGTGCCAGCAGCCAAGAGCCAGCGGGGGCCCCGGGCACCGGGGAGCTGTTTTTT.

J is TRBJ2-2 and V is TRBV24-1; 8 bases agree with TRBD1. The CDR3 extends over 15 amino acids. Germline V gives CDR1 KGHDR, CDR2 SFDVKD. The V and J ends lost 5 bases and 7 bases, in that order; junction bases with no gene match: 8. Here the CDR3 reads CATSGSTGAGGELFF. DNA of the CDR3: TGTGCCACCAGTGGTTCGACAGGGGCGGGCGGGGAGCTGTTTTTT.

This clone was observed once. V gene TRBV11-3 combines with J gene TRBJ2-1; a weak D match, TRBD2 (6 bases). Trimming removed 1 base from V and 3 bases from J, with 7 bases in between. CDR3 size: 14 residues. Germline V gene data show CDR1 as SGHNT and CDR2 as YENEEA. CDR3: CASSLGGDYNEQFF. Here the CDR3 DNA reads TGTGCCAGCAGCTTAGGGGGGGACTACAATGAGCAGTTCTTC.

The chain uses TRBV19 and TRBJ1-6, with D hard to call. CDR3 size: 15 residues. The V end lost 2 bases, the J end lost 8 bases, and 13 bases lay between the germline ends. The germline gives CDR1 LNHDA, CDR2 SQIVND (reference sequence). The CDR3 DNA is TGTGCCAGTAGTATATGGACGGGAGGAGATTCACCCCTCCACTTT. Its protein is CASSIWTGGDSPLHF. Full variable domain (rest looked up from reference TRBV19 and TRBJ1-6): DGGITQSPKYLFRKEGQNVTLSCEQNLNHDAMYWYRQDPGQGLRLIYYSQIVNDFQKGDIAEGYSVSREKKESFPLTVTSAQKNPTAFYLCASSIWTGGDSPLHFGNGTRLTVT.

This rearrangement joins TRBV6-5 to TRBJ2-3, with 7 bases fitting TRBD1. The CDR3 loop spans 13 amino acids. Germline loops: CDR1 MNHEY, CDR2 SVGAGI. J gave up 9 bases and V 7 bases, and 10 bases lay outside the gene matches. CDR3 in amino acids: CASTHRGDGTQYF. Here the CDR3 DNA reads TGTGCCAGCACCCACAGGGGAGACGGCACGCAGTATTTT.

This clone appeared a few times. This rearrangement joins TRBV7-9 to TRBJ1-2; no clear D gene. V lost 5 bases, J lost 4 bases, and 14 bases lay in between. The CDR3 totals 14 residues. Germline V CDR1 and CDR2: SEHNR, FQNEAQ (reference sequence). The CDR3 loop is CASSPKMNSYGYTF. CDR3 sequence (DNA): TGTGCCAGCAGCCCTAAAATGAACAGCTATGGCTACACCTTC.

The CDR3 DNA is TGTGCCAGCAGGGAGGACAGTTACGAGCAGTACTTC. This codes for CASREDSYEQYF. The chain recombines TRBV11-2 with TRBJ2-7, with D perhaps TRBD1 (6 bases). V gave up 6 bases and J gave up 4 bases, with 10 bases separating them. Germline V gives CDR1 SGHAT, CDR2 FQNNGV. This CDR3 spans 12 amino acids.

The CDR3 bases are TGTGCCAGTAGCACAGACAGGGTTGGGAACACCATATATTTT. Encoded protein: CASSTDRVGNTIYF. The chain employs TRBV19 and TRBJ1-3; 7 positions match TRBD1. The V gene end was trimmed by 6 bases and the J gene end by 7 bases; junction bases not matched to a gene: 9. The CDR3 is 14 amino acids. Germline CDR1 is LNHDA and CDR2 is SQIVND (reference sequence).

The chain has TRBV6-5 and TRBJ1-4, with 7 positions matching TRBD1. Per the germline V gene, CDR1 is MNHEY and CDR2 is SVGAGI. CDR3 length: 14 residues. Unmatched junction bases numbered 8, after V lost 5 bases and J lost 8 bases. The CDR3 loop is CASSTTGRGEKLFF. The CDR3 coding sequence is TGTGCCAGCAGTACGACAGGGCGTGGGGAAAAACTGTTTTTT.

The V and J genes are TRBV4-2 and TRBJ1-3, with D unresolved. V lost 3 bases and J lost 4, with 19 bases in between. This CDR3 contains 17 residues. CDR1 is LGHNA, CDR2 YNFKEQ, per germline. CDR3 region: CASSQTYGESWGNTIYF. The CDR3 coding sequence is TGTGCCAGCAGCCAGACGTACGGGGAGTCCTGGGGAAACACCATATATTTT.

The rearrangement uses TRBV23-1 and TRBJ2-7, with 8 bases matching TRBD2. TRBV23-1 is sorted into the ORF group, with uncertain function. Trimming took 3 bases from V and 1 from J; bases not matched to a gene: 23. The CDR3 consists of 21 residues. The CDR3 DNA reads as TGCGCCAGCAGTCACCCGTCCCGGTCGGAATGTCGCGGGAGGCCTTCCTACGAGCAGTACTTC. The encoded protein is CASSHPSRSECRGRPSYEQYF.